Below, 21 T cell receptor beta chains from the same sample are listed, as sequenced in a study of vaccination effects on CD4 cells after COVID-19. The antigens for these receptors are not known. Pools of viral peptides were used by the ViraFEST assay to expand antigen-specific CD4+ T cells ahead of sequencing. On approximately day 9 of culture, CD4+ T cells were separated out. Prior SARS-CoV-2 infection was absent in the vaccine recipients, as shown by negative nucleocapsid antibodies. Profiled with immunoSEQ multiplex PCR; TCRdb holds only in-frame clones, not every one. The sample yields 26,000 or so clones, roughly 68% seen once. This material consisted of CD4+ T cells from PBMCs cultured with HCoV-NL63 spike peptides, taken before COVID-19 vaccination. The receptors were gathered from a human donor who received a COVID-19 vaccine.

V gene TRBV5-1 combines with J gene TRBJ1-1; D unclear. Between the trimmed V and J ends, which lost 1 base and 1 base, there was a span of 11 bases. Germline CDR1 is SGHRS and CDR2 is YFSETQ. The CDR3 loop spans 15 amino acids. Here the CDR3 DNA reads TGCGCCAGCAGCTTGAGGTTTGCAGGGAACACTGAAGCTTTCTTT. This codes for CASSLRFAGNTEAFF.

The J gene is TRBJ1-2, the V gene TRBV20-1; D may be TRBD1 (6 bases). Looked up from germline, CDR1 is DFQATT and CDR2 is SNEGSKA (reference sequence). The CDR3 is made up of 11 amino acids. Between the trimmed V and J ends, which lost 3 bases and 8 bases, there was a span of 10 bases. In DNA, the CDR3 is TGCAGTGCTAGGAACAGGGTAGGCTACACCTTC. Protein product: CSARNRVGYTF.

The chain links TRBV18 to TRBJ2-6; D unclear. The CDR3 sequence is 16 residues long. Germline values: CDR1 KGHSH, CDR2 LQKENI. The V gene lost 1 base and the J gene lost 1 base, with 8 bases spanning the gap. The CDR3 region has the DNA TGTGCCAGCTCACCACGACAAGGGTCTGGGGCCAACGTCCTGACTTTC. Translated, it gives CASSPRQGSGANVLTF.

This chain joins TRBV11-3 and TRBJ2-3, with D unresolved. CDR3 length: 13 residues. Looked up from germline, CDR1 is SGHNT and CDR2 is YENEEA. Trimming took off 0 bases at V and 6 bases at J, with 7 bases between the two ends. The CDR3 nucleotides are TGTGCCAGCAGCTTAGATTCCAGGGATACGCAGTATTTT. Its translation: CASSLDSRDTQYF.

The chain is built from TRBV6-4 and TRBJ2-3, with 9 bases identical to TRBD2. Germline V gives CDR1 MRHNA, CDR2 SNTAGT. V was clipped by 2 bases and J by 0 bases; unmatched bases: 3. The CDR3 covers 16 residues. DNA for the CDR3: TGTGCCAGCAGTGACACAGCGGGGGGTAGCACAGATACGCAGTATTTT. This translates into CASSDTAGGSTDTQYF.

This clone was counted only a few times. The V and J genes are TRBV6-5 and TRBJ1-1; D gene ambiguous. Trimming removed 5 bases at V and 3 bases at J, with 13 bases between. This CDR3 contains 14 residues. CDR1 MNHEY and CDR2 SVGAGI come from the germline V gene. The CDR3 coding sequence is TGTGCCAGCAGTAATGTGGTCGGGGACACTGAAGCTTTCTTT. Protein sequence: CASSNVVGDTEAFF.

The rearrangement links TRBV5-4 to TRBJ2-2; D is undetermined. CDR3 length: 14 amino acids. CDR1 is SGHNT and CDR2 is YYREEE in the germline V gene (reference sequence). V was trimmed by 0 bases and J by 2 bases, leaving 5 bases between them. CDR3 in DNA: TGTGCCAGCAGCTTGGACAGCAACACCGGGGAGCTGTTTTTT. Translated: CASSLDSNTGELFF.

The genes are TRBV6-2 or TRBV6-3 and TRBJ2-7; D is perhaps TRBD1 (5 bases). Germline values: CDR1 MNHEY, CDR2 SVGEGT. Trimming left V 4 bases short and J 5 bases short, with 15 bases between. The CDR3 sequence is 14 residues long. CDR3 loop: CASSFRRVIDEQYF. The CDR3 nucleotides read TGTGCCAGCAGTTTCCGCAGGGTAATCGACGAGCAGTACTTC.

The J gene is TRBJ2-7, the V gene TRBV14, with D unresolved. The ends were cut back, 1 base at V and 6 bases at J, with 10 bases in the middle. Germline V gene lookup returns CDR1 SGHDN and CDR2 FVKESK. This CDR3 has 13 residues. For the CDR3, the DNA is TGTGCCAGCAGCCAAGCGCGAGCACGCGAGCAGTACTTC. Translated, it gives CASSQARAREQYF.

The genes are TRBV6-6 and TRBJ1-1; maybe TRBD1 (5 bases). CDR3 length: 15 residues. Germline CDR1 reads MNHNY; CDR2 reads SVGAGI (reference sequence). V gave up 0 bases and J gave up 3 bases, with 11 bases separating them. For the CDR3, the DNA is TGTGCCAGCAGTTACTCGATACGGGGGGACACTGAAGCTTTCTTT. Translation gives CASSYSIRGDTEAFF.

CDR3 coding DNA: TGTGCCAGCAGCTTGGTTGAGGGAGAGACCCAGTACTTC. This codes for CASSLVEGETQYF. The chain couples TRBV5-4 to TRBJ2-5; D may be TRBD2 (5 bases). V gave up 0 bases and J gave up 4 bases, with 7 bases separating them. The CDR3 covers 13 residues. Per germline, CDR1 SGHNT and CDR2 YYREEE (reference sequence).

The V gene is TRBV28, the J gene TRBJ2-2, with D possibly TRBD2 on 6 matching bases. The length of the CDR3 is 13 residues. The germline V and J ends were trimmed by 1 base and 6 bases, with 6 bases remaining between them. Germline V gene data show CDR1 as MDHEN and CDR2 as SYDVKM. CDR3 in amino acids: CASSLSGAGELFF. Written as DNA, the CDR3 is TGTGCCAGCAGTTTATCGGGGGCCGGGGAGCTGTTTTTT.

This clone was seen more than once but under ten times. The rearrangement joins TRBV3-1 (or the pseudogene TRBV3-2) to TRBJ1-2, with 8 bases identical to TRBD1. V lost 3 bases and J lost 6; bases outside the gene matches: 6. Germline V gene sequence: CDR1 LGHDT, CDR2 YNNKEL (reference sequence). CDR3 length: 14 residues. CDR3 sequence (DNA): TGTGCCAGCAGCCAGGCTGACAGGGGAGATGGCTACACCTTC. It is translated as CASSQADRGDGYTF.

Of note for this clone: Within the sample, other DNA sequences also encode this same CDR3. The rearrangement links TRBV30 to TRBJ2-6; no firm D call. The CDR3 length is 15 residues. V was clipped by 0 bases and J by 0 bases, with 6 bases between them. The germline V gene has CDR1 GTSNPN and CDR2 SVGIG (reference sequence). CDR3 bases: TGTGCCTGGAGTGTACTCGGCTCTGGGGCCAACGTCCTGACTTTC. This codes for CAWSVLGSGANVLTF.

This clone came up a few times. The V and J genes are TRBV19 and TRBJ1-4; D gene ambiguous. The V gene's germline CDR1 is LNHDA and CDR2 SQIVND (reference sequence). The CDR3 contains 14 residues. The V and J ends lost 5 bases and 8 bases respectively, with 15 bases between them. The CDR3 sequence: CASSAVSGWEKLFF. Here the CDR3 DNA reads TGTGCCAGTAGTGCGGTCTCCGGATGGGAAAAACTGTTTTTT.

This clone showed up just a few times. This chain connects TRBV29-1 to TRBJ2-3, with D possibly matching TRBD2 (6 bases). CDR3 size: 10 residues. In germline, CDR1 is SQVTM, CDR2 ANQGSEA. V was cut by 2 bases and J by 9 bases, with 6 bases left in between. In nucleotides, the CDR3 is TGCAGCGTTGAACGGGGGACGCAGTATTTT. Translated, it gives CSVERGTQYF.

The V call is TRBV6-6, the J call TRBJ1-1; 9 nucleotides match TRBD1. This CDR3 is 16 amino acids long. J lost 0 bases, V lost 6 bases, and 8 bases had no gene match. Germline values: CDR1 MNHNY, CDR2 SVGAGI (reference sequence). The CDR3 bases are TGTGCCAGCAGCCCTATTGGACAGGGGTTGAACACTGAAGCTTTCTTT. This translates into CASSPIGQGLNTEAFF.

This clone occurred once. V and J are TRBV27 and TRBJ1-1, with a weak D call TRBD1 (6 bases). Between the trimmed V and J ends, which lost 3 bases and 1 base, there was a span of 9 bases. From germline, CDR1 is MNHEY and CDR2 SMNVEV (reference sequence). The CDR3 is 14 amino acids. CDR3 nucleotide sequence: TGTGCCAGCAGTTTGAGGGGGGCGAACACTGAAGCTTTCTTT. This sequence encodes CASSLRGANTEAFF.

The CDR3 loop reads CASSIGTGYYEQYF. DNA of the CDR3: TGTGCCAGTAGTATAGGGACAGGGTATTACGAGCAGTACTTC. The rearrangement uses TRBV19 and TRBJ2-7; 8 bases align to TRBD1. The germline V gene encodes CDR1 LNHDA and CDR2 SQIVND (reference sequence). CDR3 length equals 14 residues. The trim removed 1 base at V and 4 bases at J, leaving 3 bases unmatched. Together with reference TRBV19 and TRBJ2-7, the CDR3 gives the full variable domain: DGGITQSPKYLFRKEGQNVTLSCEQNLNHDAMYWYRQDPGQGLRLIYYSQIVNDFQKGDIAEGYSVSREKKESFPLTVTSAQKNPTAFYLCASSIGTGYYEQYFGPGTRLTVT.

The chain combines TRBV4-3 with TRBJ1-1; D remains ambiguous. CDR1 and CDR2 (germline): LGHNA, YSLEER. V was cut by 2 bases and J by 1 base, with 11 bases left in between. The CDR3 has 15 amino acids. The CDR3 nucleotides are TGCGCCAGCAGCCAACCGGGTACTTCGAACACTGAAGCTTTCTTT. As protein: CASSQPGTSNTEAFF.

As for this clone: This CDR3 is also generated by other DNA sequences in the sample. CDR3 nucleotide sequence: TGCAGTGCCCACGGAGGAAACACCATATATTTT. Encoded protein: CSAHGGNTIYF. This sequence joins TRBV20-1 and TRBJ1-3, with no clear D. Germline values: CDR1 DFQATT, CDR2 SNEGSKA (reference sequence). Trimming cost V 6 bases and J 4 bases, with 7 bases left between them. This CDR3 region has 11 residues.